This T cell receptor (beta chain) was profiled in a study of blood T cell repertoires in COVID-19. Overall study context: Sample material is recorded as cDNA or gDNA derived from T cells, B-cell-depleted T cells, or PBMCs.

A few counts support this clone. Authors' processing steps: Reference gene primer amplification yielded estimated nucleated cell counts. Profiled with immunoSEQ multiplex PCR; TCRdb holds only in-frame clones, not every one. V and J calls and clone size are as listed in that table; D and trimming were resolved from the DNA. The top ten hold approximately 4.2% of the sample, which has around 120,000 clones, 79% seen once. CDR1 and CDR2 from the germline V gene are MDHEN and SYDVKM. Trimming shortened V by 5 bases and J by 5 bases, and 15 bases separated the two germline ends. The CDR3 length is 14 residues.

The J gene is TRBJ1-2, the V gene TRBV28; the D gene is possibly TRBD1 (6 bases). Sequencing was done on a sample of peripheral blood. This receptor was obtained from a woman older than 75 with acute or convalescent COVID-19. The CDR3 spells CASSGGARSYGYTF. CDR3 DNA sequence: TGTGCCAGCAGTGGGGGCGCCAGGAGTTATGGCTACACCTTC.